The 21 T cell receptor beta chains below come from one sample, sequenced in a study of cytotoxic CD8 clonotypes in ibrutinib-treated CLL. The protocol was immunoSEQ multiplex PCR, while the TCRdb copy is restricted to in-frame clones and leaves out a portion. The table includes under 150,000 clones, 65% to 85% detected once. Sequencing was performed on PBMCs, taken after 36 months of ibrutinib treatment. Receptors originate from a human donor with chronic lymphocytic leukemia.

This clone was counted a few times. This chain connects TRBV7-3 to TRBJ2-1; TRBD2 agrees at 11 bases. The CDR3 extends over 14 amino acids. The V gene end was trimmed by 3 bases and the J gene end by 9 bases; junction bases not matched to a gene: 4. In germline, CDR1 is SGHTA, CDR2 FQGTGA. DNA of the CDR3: TGTGCCAGCAGCTTCACTAGCGGGAGCCTTGAGCAGTTCTTC. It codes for CASSFTSGSLEQFF. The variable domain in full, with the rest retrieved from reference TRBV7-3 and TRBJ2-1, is GAGVSQTPSNKVTEKGKYVELRCDPISGHTALYWYRQSLGQGPEFLIYFQGTGAADDSGLPNDRFFAVRPEGSVSTLKIQRTERGDSAVYLCASSFTSGSLEQFFGPGTRLTVL.

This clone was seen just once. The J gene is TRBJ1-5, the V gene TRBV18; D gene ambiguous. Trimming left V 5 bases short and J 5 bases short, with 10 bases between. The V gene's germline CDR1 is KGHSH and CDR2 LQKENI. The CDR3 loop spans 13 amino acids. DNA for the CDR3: TGTGCCAGCTCATTAGTTAATGATCAGCCCCAGCATTTT. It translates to CASSLVNDQPQHF.

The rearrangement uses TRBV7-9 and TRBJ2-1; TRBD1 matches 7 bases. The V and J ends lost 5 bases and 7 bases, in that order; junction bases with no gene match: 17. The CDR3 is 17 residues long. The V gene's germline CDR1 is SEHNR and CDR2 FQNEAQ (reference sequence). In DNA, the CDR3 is TGTGCCAGCAGCCTTTACTGGACAGGACGGCCGGTTAATGAGCAGTTCTTC. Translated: CASSLYWTGRPVNEQFF.

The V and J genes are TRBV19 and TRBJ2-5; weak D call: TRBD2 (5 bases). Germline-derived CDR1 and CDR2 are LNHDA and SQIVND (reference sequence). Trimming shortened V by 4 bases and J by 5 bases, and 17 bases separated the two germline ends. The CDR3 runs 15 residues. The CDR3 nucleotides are TGTGCCAGTAGTAGGCACCGGGATATGAAGGAGACCCAGTACTTC. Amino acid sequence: CASSRHRDMKETQYF.

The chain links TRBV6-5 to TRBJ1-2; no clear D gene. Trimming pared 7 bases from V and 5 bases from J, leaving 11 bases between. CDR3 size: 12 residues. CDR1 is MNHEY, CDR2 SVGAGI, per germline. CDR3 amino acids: CASTQQGYGYTF. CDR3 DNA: TGTGCCAGCACTCAACAAGGTTATGGCTACACCTTC.

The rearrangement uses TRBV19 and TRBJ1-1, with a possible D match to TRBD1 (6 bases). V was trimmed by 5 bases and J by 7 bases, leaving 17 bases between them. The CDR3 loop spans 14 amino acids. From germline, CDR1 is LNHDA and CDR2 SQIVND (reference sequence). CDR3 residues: CASSRTVIIHEAFF. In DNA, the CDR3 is TGTGCCAGTAGTCGGACAGTTATTATCCATGAAGCTTTCTTT. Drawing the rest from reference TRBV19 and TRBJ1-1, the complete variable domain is DGGITQSPKYLFRKEGQNVTLSCEQNLNHDAMYWYRQDPGQGLRLIYYSQIVNDFQKGDIAEGYSVSREKKESFPLTVTSAQKNPTAFYLCASSRTVIIHEAFFGQGTRLTVV.

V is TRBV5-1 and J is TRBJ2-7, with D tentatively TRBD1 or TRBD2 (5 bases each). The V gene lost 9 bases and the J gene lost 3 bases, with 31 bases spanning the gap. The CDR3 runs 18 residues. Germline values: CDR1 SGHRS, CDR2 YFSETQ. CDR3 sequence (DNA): TGCGCCATCTGGTTAACCTCAACCGGGACCCGATACCTCTACGAGCAGTACTTC. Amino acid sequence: CAIWLTSTGTRYLYEQYF.

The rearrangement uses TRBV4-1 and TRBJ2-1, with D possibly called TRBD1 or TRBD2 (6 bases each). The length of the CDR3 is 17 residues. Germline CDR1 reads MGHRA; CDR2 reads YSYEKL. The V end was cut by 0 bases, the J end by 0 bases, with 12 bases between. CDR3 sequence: CASSQEWGASSYNEQFF. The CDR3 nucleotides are TGCGCCAGCAGCCAAGAGTGGGGGGCAAGCTCCTACAATGAGCAGTTCTTC.

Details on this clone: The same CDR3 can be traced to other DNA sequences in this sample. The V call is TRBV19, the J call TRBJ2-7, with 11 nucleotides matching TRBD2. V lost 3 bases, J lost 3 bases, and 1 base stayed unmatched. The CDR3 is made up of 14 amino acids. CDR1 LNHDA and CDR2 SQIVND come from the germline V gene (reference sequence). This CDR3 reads CASSIGTSGYEQYF. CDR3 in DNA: TGTGCCAGTAGTATCGGGACTAGCGGCTACGAGCAGTACTTC.

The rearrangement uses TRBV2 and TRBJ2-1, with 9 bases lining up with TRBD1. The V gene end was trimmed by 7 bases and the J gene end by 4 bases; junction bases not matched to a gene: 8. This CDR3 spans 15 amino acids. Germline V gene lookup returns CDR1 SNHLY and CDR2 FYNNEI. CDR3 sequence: CASNTGTGKYNEQFF. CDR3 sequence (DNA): TGTGCCAGCAACACCGGGACAGGGAAATACAATGAGCAGTTCTTC.

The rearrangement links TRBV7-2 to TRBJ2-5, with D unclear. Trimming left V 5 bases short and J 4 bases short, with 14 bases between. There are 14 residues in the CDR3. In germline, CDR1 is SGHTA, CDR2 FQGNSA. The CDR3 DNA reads TGTGCCAGCAGCCAAGATTACGTGGGAGAGACCCAGTACTTC. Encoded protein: CASSQDYVGETQYF.

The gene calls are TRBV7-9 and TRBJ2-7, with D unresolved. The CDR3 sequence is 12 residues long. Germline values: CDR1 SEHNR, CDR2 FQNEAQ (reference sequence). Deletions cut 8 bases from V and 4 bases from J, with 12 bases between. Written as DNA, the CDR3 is TGTGCCAGCGGACGGCTGGAGTACGAGCAGTACTTC. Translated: CASGRLEYEQYF. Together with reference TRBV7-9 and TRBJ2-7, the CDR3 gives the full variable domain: DTGVSQNPRHKITKRGQNVTFRCDPISEHNRLYWYRQTLGQGPEFLTYFQNEAQLEKSRLLSDRFSAERPKGSFSTLEIQRTEQGDSAMYLCASGRLEYEQYFGPGTRLTVT.

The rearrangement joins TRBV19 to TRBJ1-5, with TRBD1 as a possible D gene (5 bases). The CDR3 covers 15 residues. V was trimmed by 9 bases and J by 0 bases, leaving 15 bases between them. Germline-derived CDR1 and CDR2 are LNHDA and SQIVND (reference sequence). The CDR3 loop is CASRGDPYSNQPQHF. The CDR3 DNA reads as TGTGCCAGCCGAGGGGACCCCTATAGCAATCAGCCCCAGCATTTT.

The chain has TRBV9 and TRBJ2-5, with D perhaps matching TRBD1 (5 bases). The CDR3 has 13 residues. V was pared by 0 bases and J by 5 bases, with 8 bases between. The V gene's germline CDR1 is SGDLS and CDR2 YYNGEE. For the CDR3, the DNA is TGTGCCAGCAGCGTAGAAGGGGTGGAGACCCAGTACTTC. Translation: CASSVEGVETQYF.

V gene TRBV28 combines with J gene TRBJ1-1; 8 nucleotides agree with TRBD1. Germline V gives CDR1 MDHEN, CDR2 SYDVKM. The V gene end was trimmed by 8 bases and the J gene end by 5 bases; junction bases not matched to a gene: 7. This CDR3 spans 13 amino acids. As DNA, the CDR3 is TGTGCCAGCGTAATAAACAGGGGGACTGAAGCTTTCTTT. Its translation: CASVINRGTEAFF.

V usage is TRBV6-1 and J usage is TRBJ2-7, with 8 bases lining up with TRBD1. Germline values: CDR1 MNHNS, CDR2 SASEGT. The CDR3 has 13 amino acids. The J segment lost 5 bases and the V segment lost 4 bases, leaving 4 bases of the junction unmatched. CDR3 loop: CASSATGVHEQYF. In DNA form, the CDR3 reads TGTGCCAGCAGTGCGACAGGGGTTCACGAGCAGTACTTC.

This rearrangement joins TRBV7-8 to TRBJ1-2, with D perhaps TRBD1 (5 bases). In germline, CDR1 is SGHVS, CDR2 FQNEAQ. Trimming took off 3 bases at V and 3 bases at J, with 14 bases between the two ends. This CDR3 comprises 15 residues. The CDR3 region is CASSFWSDSYYGYTF. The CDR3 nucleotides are TGTGCCAGCAGCTTTTGGTCTGACAGCTACTATGGCTACACCTTC.

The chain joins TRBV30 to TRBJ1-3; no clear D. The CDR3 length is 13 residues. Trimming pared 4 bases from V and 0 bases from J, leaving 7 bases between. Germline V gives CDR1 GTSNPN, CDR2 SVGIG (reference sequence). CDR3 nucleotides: TGTGCCTGGAACCGGGACTCTGGAAACACCATATATTTT. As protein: CAWNRDSGNTIYF.

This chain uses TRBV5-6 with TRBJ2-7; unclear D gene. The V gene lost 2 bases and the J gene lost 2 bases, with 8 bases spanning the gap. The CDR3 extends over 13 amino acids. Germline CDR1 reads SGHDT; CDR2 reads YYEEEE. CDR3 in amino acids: CASSLRVPYEQYF. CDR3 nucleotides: TGTGCCAGCAGCTTAAGAGTTCCCTACGAGCAGTACTTC. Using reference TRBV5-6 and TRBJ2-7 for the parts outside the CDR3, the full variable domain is DAGVTQSPTHLIKTRGQQVTLRCSPKSGHDTVSWYQQALGQGPQFIFQYYEEEERQRGNFPDRFSGHQFPNYSSELNVNALLLGDSALYLCASSLRVPYEQYFGPGTRLTVT.

For the CDR3, the DNA is TGTGCCGCCTCGGGCGGGGGTGTCACTGAAGCTTTCTTT. Translation gives CAASGGGVTEAFF. The V call is TRBV2, the J call TRBJ1-1; TRBD1 is a possible D gene (5 bases). V lost 11 bases and J 4 bases, leaving 17 bases between the germline ends. The germline CDR1 and CDR2 sequences are SNHLY and FYNNEI. The CDR3 sequence is 13 residues long.

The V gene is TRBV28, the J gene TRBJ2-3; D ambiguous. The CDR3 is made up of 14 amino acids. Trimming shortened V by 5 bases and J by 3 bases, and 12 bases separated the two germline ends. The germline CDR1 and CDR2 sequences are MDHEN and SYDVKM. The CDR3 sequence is CASSLLSATDTQYF. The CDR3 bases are TGTGCCAGCAGTCTCTTATCGGCGACAGATACGCAGTATTTT.